The 14 T cell receptor beta chains below were found in one sample sequenced in a study of OX40 agonist ivuxolimab in advanced cancers. TCRdb's table, derived via immunoSEQ multiplex PCR, lists solely in-frame clones and lacks some. The table has tens of thousands of clones, around nine tenths seen once; the top ten hold 0.6% to 0.7%. This specimen consisted of CD4+ or CD8+ T cells sorted from blood, obtained in a trial of the OX40 agonist ivuxolimab. These receptors all come from an adult with an advanced solid tumor such as melanoma, head and neck, liver or kidney cancer.

The genes are TRBV19 and TRBJ2-1, with 7 nucleotides matching TRBD2. Germline-derived CDR1 and CDR2 are LNHDA and SQIVND (reference sequence). The V gene end was trimmed by 5 bases and the J gene end by 7 bases; junction bases not matched to a gene: 2. This CDR3 has 12 amino acids. CDR3 DNA sequence: TGTGCCAGTAGTCCCGGGGGGAATGAGCAGTTCTTC. The encoded protein is CASSPGGNEQFF.

This clone was recorded only once. Different DNA sequences within this sample yield the same CDR3. The gene calls are TRBV5-1 and TRBJ1-4; 7 nucleotides line up with TRBD1. Germline V gives CDR1 SGHRS, CDR2 YFSETQ. There are 14 residues in the CDR3. Unmatched junction bases numbered 4, after V lost 4 bases and J lost 4 bases. The CDR3 sequence is CASSLDRVNEKLFF. For the CDR3, the DNA is TGCGCCAGCAGCCTCGACAGGGTTAATGAAAAACTGTTTTTT.

This rearrangement joins TRBV4-2 to TRBJ2-3; 7 bases fit TRBD2. Germline loops: CDR1 LGHNA, CDR2 YNFKEQ. The CDR3 is 18 residues long. With V trimmed by 1 base and J by 0 bases, 10 bases remained unmatched. The CDR3: CASSQVGSSGASTDTQYF. CDR3 coding DNA: TGTGCCAGCAGCCAAGTTGGGTCAAGCGGGGCTAGCACAGATACGCAGTATTTT.

This chain connects TRBV25-1 to TRBJ2-7; 9 nucleotides line up with TRBD1. Germline V gene lookup returns CDR1 MGHDK and CDR2 SYGVNS. V lost 2 bases, J lost 3 bases, and 8 bases stayed unmatched. The CDR3 runs to 16 residues. The DNA of the CDR3 is TGTGCCAGCAGTGAAAATACAGGGGGCCTAAACTACGAGCAGTACTTC. It translates to CASSENTGGLNYEQYF.

The rearrangement joins TRBV28 to TRBJ2-7, with D possibly matching TRBD2 (8 bases). V was shortened by 5 bases and J by 2 bases, with 19 bases between the two germline ends. The germline V gene encodes CDR1 MDHEN and CDR2 SYDVKM. The CDR3 consists of 16 residues. The CDR3 DNA follows: TGTGCCAGCAGTACATTCGGGAGGGGGCATACCTACGAGCAGTACTTC. Protein: CASSTFGRGHTYEQYF.

A single count supports this clone. The DNA of the CDR3 is TGTGCCAGCAGTTATCGGGCCGAGGGCAATCAGCCCCAGCATTTT. Protein product: CASSYRAEGNQPQHF. The chain joins TRBV6-6 to TRBJ1-5; the D is unclear. There are 15 residues in the CDR3. Trimming took off 3 bases at V and 2 bases at J, with 11 bases between the two ends. Germline CDR1 reads MNHNY; CDR2 reads SVGAGI (reference sequence).

The chain links TRBV5-4 to TRBJ1-5, with a possible D match to TRBD1 (5 bases). V was pared by 4 bases and J by 7 bases, with 12 bases between. The CDR3 has 13 amino acids. Germline V gives CDR1 SGHNT, CDR2 YYREEE (reference sequence). CDR3 bases: TGTGCCAGCAGCACCGGACAAGAACAGCCCCAGCATTTT. It specifies CASSTGQEQPQHF.

This clone has a handful of counts. V gene TRBV28 combines with J gene TRBJ2-7; 7 bases align to TRBD1. The CDR3 length is 14 residues. J gave up 2 bases and V 5 bases, and 6 bases lay outside the gene matches. CDR1 and CDR2 (germline): MDHEN, SYDVKM. This chain's CDR3 is CASSPRTGPYEQYF. CDR3 bases: TGTGCCAGCAGTCCAAGGACAGGTCCCTACGAGCAGTACTTC.

The chain employs TRBV7-8 and TRBJ2-7; 10 bases match TRBD2. V dropped 5 bases and J dropped 4; count of bases not matched to a gene: 8. Germline CDR1 is SGHVS and CDR2 is FQNEAQ. CDR3 length: 15 amino acids. The CDR3 loop is CASSSHGLAEYEQYF. CDR3 bases: TGTGCCAGCAGCAGCCACGGACTAGCGGAGTACGAGCAGTACTTC.

V and J are TRBV5-6 and TRBJ2-7; tentative D call: TRBD2 (5 bases). There are 15 residues in the CDR3. V shed 4 bases and J shed 2 bases, with 16 bases lying between them. The germline CDR1 and CDR2 sequences are SGHDT and YYEEEE. This CDR3 is CASSAWGAGPYEQYF. The DNA of the CDR3 is TGTGCCAGCAGCGCCTGGGGTGCGGGCCCCTACGAGCAGTACTTC.

This clone was found once. V and J are TRBV30 and TRBJ1-2; weak D call: TRBD1 (5 bases). Germline loops: CDR1 GTSNPN, CDR2 SVGIG (reference sequence). The CDR3 contains 14 residues. Trimming took 0 bases from V and 7 from J, leaving 15 bases between them. The DNA for the CDR3 is TGTGCCTGGAGTGTATCCCAGGGATTGGGTGGCTACACCTTC. Its translation is CAWSVSQGLGGYTF.

The chain employs TRBV5-4 and TRBJ2-3, with 9 bases that match TRBD2. CDR3 length: 18 residues. Per germline, CDR1 SGHNT and CDR2 YYREEE (reference sequence). With V trimmed by 1 base and J by 1 base, 10 bases remained unmatched. The CDR3: CASSLKLTSGLGTDTQYF. DNA of the CDR3: TGTGCCAGCAGCTTGAAACTAACTAGCGGGCTAGGCACAGATACGCAGTATTTT. Variable domain in full (rest from reference TRBV5-4 and TRBJ2-3): ETGVTQSPTHLIKTRGQQVTLRCSSQSGHNTVSWYQQALGQGPQFIFQYYREEENGRGNFPPRFSGLQFPNYSSELNVNALELDDSALYLCASSLKLTSGLGTDTQYFGPGTRLTVL.

CDR3 nucleotides: TGTGCCAGCAGCCGATCGGGCCTGGCGGGGAAGGGGAATGAGCAGTTCTTC. The encoded protein is CASSRSGLAGKGNEQFF. The gene calls are TRBV7-9 and TRBJ2-1; D might be TRBD2 (6 bases). The V and J ends lost 5 bases and 7 bases respectively, with 24 bases between them. Germline V gene sequence: CDR1 SEHNR, CDR2 FQNEAQ (reference sequence). CDR3 length: 17 residues.

V gene TRBV19 combines with J gene TRBJ2-7; 10 positions agree with TRBD2. This CDR3 comprises 15 residues. J gave up 1 base and V 3 bases, and 3 bases lay outside the gene matches. Germline V gene data show CDR1 as LNHDA and CDR2 as SQIVND (reference sequence). CDR3 protein: CASSMVTSGSYEQYF. The CDR3 bases are TGTGCCAGTAGTATGGTGACTAGCGGGTCCTACGAGCAGTACTTC.